A single sample is the source of the 21 T cell receptor beta chains below, sequenced in a study of T cell responses to AZD1222 COVID-19 vaccine. The method was immunoSEQ multiplex PCR; TCRdb's version includes in-frame clones alone and lacks a portion of them. Of approximately 100,000 clones in the sample, about 89% were seen once. This sample comprised peripheral blood, obtained 28 days after the second AZD1222 dose. The receptor source for this set is an adult who received the AZD1222 COVID-19 vaccine.

V usage is TRBV6-5 and J usage is TRBJ1-6, with 7 bases identical to TRBD1. The CDR3 spans 12 residues. V dropped 5 bases and J dropped 12; count of bases not matched to a gene: 4. The V gene's germline CDR1 is MNHEY and CDR2 SVGAGI. This chain's CDR3 is CASSPRGGPLHF. The DNA for the CDR3 is TGTGCCAGCAGTCCCAGGGGGGGACCCCTCCACTTT.

The chain employs TRBV3-1 (or the pseudogene TRBV3-2) and TRBJ2-7; 13 bases map to TRBD2. After removal of 4 bases from V and 4 bases from J, the junction contained 7 bases not matched to a gene. Germline values: CDR1 LGHDT, CDR2 YNNKEL (reference sequence). There are 16 residues in the CDR3. As DNA, the CDR3 is TGTGCCAGCAGCCCCCAACTAGCGGGAGGGATTTACGAGCAGTACTTC. Its translation: CASSPQLAGGIYEQYF.

The chain couples TRBV10-3 to TRBJ1-6; the D gene is possibly TRBD1 (6 bases). Germline V CDR1 and CDR2: ENHRY, SYGVKD. V lost 0 bases and J 11 bases, leaving 14 bases between the germline ends. CDR3 length: 15 residues. CDR3 sequence reads: CAISESAGAGTPLHF. The CDR3, as DNA: TGTGCCATCAGTGAGTCGGCAGGGGCCGGGACACCCCTCCACTTT.

The chain links TRBV7-8 to TRBJ2-2; D remains ambiguous. There are 16 residues in the CDR3. The germline V gene encodes CDR1 SGHVS and CDR2 FQNEAQ. Trimming pared 1 base from V and 5 bases from J, leaving 14 bases between. In nucleotides, the CDR3 is TGTGCCAGCAGCTTAGATTTTACTCGCGATACCGGGGAGCTGTTTTTT. Protein: CASSLDFTRDTGELFF. The full variable domain, rest sourced from reference TRBV7-8 and TRBJ2-2, is GAGVSQSPRYKVAKRGQDVALRCDPISGHVSLFWYQQALGQGPEFLTYFQNEAQLDKSGLPSDRFFAERPEGSVSTLKIQRTQQEDSAVYLCASSLDFTRDTGELFFGEGSRLTVL.

This clone was picked up a small number of times. The V and J genes are TRBV15 and TRBJ2-1, with D perhaps matching TRBD1 or TRBD2 (7 bases each). The length of the CDR3 is 17 residues. Germline V CDR1 and CDR2: LNHNV, YYDKDF (reference sequence). Trimming removed 0 bases at V and 10 bases at J, with 22 bases between. This chain's CDR3 is CATSRDRGAGGQFEQFF. The CDR3 DNA reads as TGTGCCACCAGCAGAGATCGGGGGGCAGGGGGGCAATTCGAGCAGTTCTTC.

The chain links TRBV19 to TRBJ2-7; D may match TRBD1 or TRBD2 (5 bases each). Germline CDR1 reads LNHDA; CDR2 reads SQIVND (reference sequence). This CDR3 contains 14 residues. Deletions cut 4 bases from V and 2 bases from J, with 12 bases between. CDR3 sequence reads: CASSTEMGAYEQYF. In nucleotides, the CDR3 is TGTGCCAGTAGTACGGAGATGGGGGCCTACGAGCAGTACTTC.

V gene TRBV5-4 combines with J gene TRBJ1-1; D is ambiguous. CDR1 is SGHNT and CDR2 is YYREEE in the germline V gene (reference sequence). The germline V and J ends were trimmed by 0 bases and 1 base, with 7 bases remaining between them. The CDR3 extends over 14 amino acids. CDR3 amino acids: CASSLGGRNTEAFF. The CDR3 coding sequence is TGTGCCAGCAGCTTGGGAGGGAGGAACACTGAAGCTTTCTTT.

The gene calls are TRBV11-2 and TRBJ1-2, with TRBD1 matching over 7 bases. The CDR3 is made up of 13 amino acids. With 10 bases clipped from V and 4 bases from J, the junction kept 9 bases outside the gene matches. Looked up from germline, CDR1 is SGHAT and CDR2 is FQNNGV. The CDR3: CATSDRNSYGYTF. The CDR3 DNA reads as TGTGCCACCTCGGACAGGAATAGCTATGGCTACACCTTC.

The rearrangement links TRBV28 to TRBJ1-5, with D maybe TRBD1 (6 bases). Between the trimmed V and J ends, which lost 4 bases and 7 bases, there was a span of 20 bases. This CDR3 contains 16 residues. Germline CDR1 is MDHEN and CDR2 is SYDVKM. The CDR3 here is CASSSSLGGPGQPQHF. CDR3 bases: TGTGCCAGCAGTTCTTCACTCGGGGGGCCGGGACAGCCCCAGCATTTT.

The chain joins TRBV29-1 to TRBJ1-1; D call uncertain. Per germline, CDR1 SQVTM and CDR2 ANQGSEA. The CDR3 is 13 residues long. Trimming took off 8 bases at V and 1 base at J, with 14 bases between the two ends. As DNA, the CDR3 is TGCAGCTCTGGAGGGCCCGAGAACACTGAAGCTTTCTTT. This sequence encodes CSSGGPENTEAFF. Variable domain in full (rest from reference TRBV29-1 and TRBJ1-1): SAVISQKPSRDICQRGTSLTIQCQVDSQVTMMFWYRQQPGQSLTLIATANQGSEATYESGFVIDKFPISRPNLTFSTLTVSNMSPEDSSIYLCSSGGPENTEAFFGQGTRLTVV.

This chain uses TRBV6-2 or TRBV6-3 with TRBJ2-7; 10 bases map to TRBD1. The trim removed 5 bases at V and 4 bases at J, leaving 11 bases unmatched. Germline V gene lookup returns CDR1 MNHEY and CDR2 SVGEGT. The CDR3 loop spans 16 amino acids. The CDR3 here is CASSIYPGQGRYEQYF. The CDR3 DNA is TGTGCCAGCAGTATTTATCCGGGACAGGGGCGATACGAGCAGTACTTC.

The chain combines TRBV30 with TRBJ2-7; D assignment may be TRBD1 or TRBD2 (5 bases each). Deletions cut 4 bases from V and 5 bases from J, with 9 bases between. CDR1 and CDR2 (germline): GTSNPN, SVGIG (reference sequence). The CDR3 covers 11 residues. CDR3 coding DNA: TGTGCCTGGATGAGGGGAAACGAGCAGTACTTC. Amino acid sequence: CAWMRGNEQYF.

The V and J genes are TRBV30 and TRBJ1-1; 9 bases fit TRBD1. Germline V gives CDR1 GTSNPN, CDR2 SVGIG (reference sequence). The CDR3 is 14 amino acids. The junction had 7 bases not matched to a gene; V was cut back by 2 bases and J by 6 bases. CDR3 bases: TGTGCCTGGAGTCCACCGGGACAGGGATCTGAAGCTTTCTTT. As protein: CAWSPPGQGSEAFF.

The V and J genes are TRBV30 and TRBJ2-1; no clear D. V lost 2 bases to trimming and J lost 8 bases, with 7 bases between them. Germline loops: CDR1 GTSNPN, CDR2 SVGIG (reference sequence). This CDR3 is built from 11 residues. The CDR3 DNA is TGTGCCTGGAGTTCAAGGGATGAGCAGTTCTTC. Protein sequence: CAWSSRDEQFF.

This clone was detected once. J is TRBJ1-4 and V is TRBV19; no firm D call. Germline V CDR1 and CDR2: LNHDA, SQIVND (reference sequence). Trimming shortened V by 0 bases and J by 2 bases, and 7 bases separated the two germline ends. There are 15 residues in the CDR3. The chain's CDR3 is CASSIEGSTNEKLFF. CDR3 sequence (DNA): TGTGCCAGTAGTATAGAGGGCAGTACTAATGAAAAACTGTTTTTT.

This chain uses TRBV5-6 with TRBJ1-1, with TRBD1 identical over 7 bases. The germline CDR1 and CDR2 sequences are SGHDT and YYEEEE. The J segment lost 1 base and the V segment lost 4 bases, leaving 13 bases of the junction unmatched. The CDR3 loop spans 17 amino acids. The CDR3 region is CASSPYRGPIWNTEAFF. CDR3 nucleotide sequence: TGTGCCAGCAGCCCGTACAGGGGACCTATTTGGAACACTGAAGCTTTCTTT.

V is TRBV5-1 and J is TRBJ1-5; D unclear. Germline CDR1 SGHRS, CDR2 YFSETQ. This CDR3 spans 14 amino acids. The V end lost 4 bases, the J end lost 2 bases, and 10 bases lay between the germline ends. The CDR3 here is CASSRNGGNQPQHF. The CDR3 nucleotides are TGCGCCAGCAGCCGTAACGGGGGCAATCAGCCCCAGCATTTT.

The V call is TRBV30, the J call TRBJ1-5; D might be TRBD1 (6 bases). V lost 0 bases, J lost 1 base, and 13 bases lay in between. The CDR3 has 16 residues. Germline CDR1 and CDR2: GTSNPN and SVGIG (reference sequence). The CDR3 sequence: CAWSVGGAVSNQPQHF. The CDR3 region has the DNA TGTGCCTGGAGTGTAGGGGGGGCGGTCAGCAATCAGCCCCAGCATTTT.

The chain joins TRBV28 to TRBJ2-7, with 7 nucleotides matching TRBD1. The CDR3 runs 13 residues. Germline loops: CDR1 MDHEN, CDR2 SYDVKM. The J segment lost 3 bases and the V segment lost 6 bases, leaving 5 bases of the junction unmatched. The chain's CDR3 is CASRETGNYEQYF. In nucleotides, the CDR3 is TGTGCCAGCAGGGAGACAGGGAACTACGAGCAGTACTTC.

This CDR3 reads CASSQKPSGGITDTQYF. Here the CDR3 DNA reads TGCGCCAGCAGTCAAAAACCTAGCGGGGGCATAACAGATACGCAGTATTTT. The rearrangement joins TRBV23-1 to TRBJ2-3, with 10 bases that match TRBD2. TRBV23-1 counts as an open reading frame of uncertain function. The CDR3 totals 17 residues. Trimming cost V 2 bases and J 3 bases; bases outside gene matches: 8.

The CDR3: CASSQDQGIKPQHF. In DNA form, the CDR3 reads TGCGCCAGCAGCCAAGATCAGGGTATAAAGCCCCAGCATTTT. This chain joins TRBV4-1 and TRBJ1-5; a weak D match, TRBD1 (5 bases). Germline lookup yields CDR1 MGHRA and CDR2 YSYEKL. This CDR3 spans 14 amino acids. Trimming removed 0 bases from V and 8 bases from J, with 11 bases in between.